This TCR beta chain is drawn from a study of glioma-infiltrating T cells. Trimming removed 3 bases from V and 0 bases from J, with 10 bases in between. The germline gives CDR1 SGHTA, CDR2 FQGNSA. This CDR3 contains 15 residues. Using RNA template, CDR3s of TCR alpha and beta were amplified with iRepertoire arm-PCR. One entry per CDR3 protein results from TCRdb running MiXCR on the multiplex PCR reads. Counted here are fewer than 500,000 distinct CDR3 sequences, more than 35% occurring once; the ten biggest clones make up more than 10%. The V call is TRBV7-2, the J call TRBJ2-3, with D unclear. Specimen: glioma tissue, nonneoplastic brain tissue, or PBMCs (not recorded which). This clonotype originated in a human donor with low-grade glioma or glioblastoma, undergoing nonglioma brain surgery, or in good health (not recorded which). CDR3 DNA: TGTGCCAGCAGCTTTAGTAGTACTAGCACAGATACGCAGTATTTT. Amino acid sequence: CASSFSSTSTDTQYF.